The 28 T cell receptor beta chains reported below all come from one sample, sequenced in a study of blood T cell repertoires in COVID-19. TCRdb keeps only in-frame clones here, not all; method: immunoSEQ multiplex PCR. The sample has around 220,000 clones, 87% seen once; the top ten hold 1.9%. Sequencing was performed on peripheral blood. The receptors come from a middle-aged man with active or convalescent COVID-19.

The chain recombines TRBV9 with TRBJ2-7; 9 positions match TRBD2. J lost 4 bases, V lost 0 bases, and 5 bases had no gene match. The germline gives CDR1 SGDLS, CDR2 YYNGEE. There are 15 residues in the CDR3. The CDR3 DNA follows: TGTGCCAGCAGCGTAGGGCCTAGCGGGGAATACGAGCAGTACTTC. Protein product: CASSVGPSGEYEQYF.

As for this clone: One junction end does not reproduce the germline sequence, and a read error may be involved. This specimen includes other DNA sequences encoding the same CDR3. The chain is built from TRBV27 and TRBJ2-7; 9 bases map to TRBD1. CDR3 length equals 13 residues. From germline, CDR1 is MNHEY and CDR2 SMNVEV (reference sequence). CDR3 in amino acids: CASSPRTGEDQYF. The CDR3, as DNA: TGTGCCAGCAGTCCGCGGACAGGGGAGGACCAGTACTTT.

The DNA for the CDR3 is TGTGCCAGCAGCCAAGAGATAGCGAAGACCCAGTACTTC. The encoded protein is CASSQEIAKTQYF. The rearrangement uses TRBV3-1 (or the pseudogene TRBV3-2) and TRBJ2-5, with a weak D call TRBD2 (5 bases). The CDR3 length is 13 residues. Trimming cost V 0 bases and J 6 bases, with 8 bases left between them. Germline V CDR1 and CDR2: LGHDT, YNNKEL (reference sequence).

This chain uses TRBV27 with TRBJ2-2; D is undetermined. Germline assignment: CDR1 MNHEY and CDR2 SMNVEV (reference sequence). There are 12 residues in the CDR3. V shed 4 bases and J shed 6 bases, with 6 bases lying between them. The CDR3 DNA follows: TGTGCCAGCAGTTGGAGCGCCGGGGAGCTGTTTTTT. Translation gives CASSWSAGELFF.

The CDR3 nucleotides are TGCAGCGTTTCGCGGGGGGCCTACGAGCAGTACTTC. As protein: CSVSRGAYEQYF. The V call is TRBV29-1, the J call TRBJ2-7; 8 bases agree with TRBD2. This CDR3 is 12 amino acids long. From germline, CDR1 is SQVTM and CDR2 ANQGSEA. V gave up 5 bases and J gave up 2 bases; unmatched junction bases: 2.

The chain links TRBV9 to TRBJ1-2; 9 bases are shared with TRBD1. Trimming took 0 bases from V and 3 from J; bases not matched to a gene: 3. The length of the CDR3 is 15 residues. The V gene's germline CDR1 is SGDLS and CDR2 YYNGEE. CDR3 protein: CASSVETGGYYGYTF. The CDR3 nucleotides read TGTGCCAGCAGCGTAGAAACAGGGGGCTACTATGGCTACACCTTC.

The chain is built from TRBV5-1 and TRBJ1-4; possible D gene TRBD1, 6 bases. This CDR3 is 12 amino acids long. Looked up from germline, CDR1 is SGHRS and CDR2 is YFSETQ. V lost 3 bases to trimming and J lost 10 bases, with 10 bases between them. The CDR3 protein is CASSSEDRKLFF. The CDR3 nucleotides read TGCGCCAGCAGCTCGGAGGACAGAAAACTGTTTTTT. The full variable domain, completed using reference TRBV5-1 and TRBJ1-4, is KAGVTQTPRYLIKTRGQQVTLSCSPISGHRSVSWYQQTPGQGLQFLFEYFSETQRNKGNFPGRFSGRQFSNSRSEMNVSTLELGDSALYLCASSSEDRKLFFGSGTQLSVL.

Concerning this clone itself: A junction boundary mismatches the germline segment, possibly from a read error. This sequence joins TRBV7-7 and TRBJ2-1, with 7 bases matching TRBD2. This CDR3 is 15 amino acids long. Germline-derived CDR1 and CDR2 are SSHAT and FNYEAQ (reference sequence). CDR3 in DNA: TGTGCTAGCAGCCCATCGGGCGGGGGTTACAATGAGCAGTTCTTC. This codes for CASSPSGGGYNEQFF.

V gene TRBV2 combines with J gene TRBJ2-7, with TRBD1 identical over 7 bases. The germline gives CDR1 SNHLY, CDR2 FYNNEI. Trimming cost V 6 bases and J 3 bases; bases outside gene matches: 14. The CDR3 runs 16 residues. The chain's CDR3 is CASSPRDSLFGYEQYF. The DNA of the CDR3 is TGTGCCAGCAGCCCTAGGGACAGTTTGTTCGGCTACGAGCAGTACTTC.

CDR3 in amino acids: CASSLGTGAQYF. CDR3 in DNA: TGTGCCAGCAGCTTGGGTACGGGTGCCCAGTACTTC. The chain carries TRBV5-6 and TRBJ2-5; D remains unclear. The CDR3 is made up of 12 amino acids. The germline gives CDR1 SGHDT, CDR2 YYEEEE. V was clipped by 0 bases and J by 9 bases, with 9 bases between them.

The chain recombines TRBV13 with TRBJ2-1, with TRBD2 matching 13 bases. The CDR3 runs 22 residues. CDR1 is PRHDT, CDR2 FYEKMQ, per germline (reference sequence). V shed 5 bases, J shed 0 bases, and the junction held 19 bases outside the gene matches. CDR3 nucleotide sequence: TGTGCCAGCAGCGGCCTAGGAGGGAGACTAGCGGGAGGCCTGAGCTCCTACAATGAGCAGTTCTTC. Amino acids: CASSGLGGRLAGGLSSYNEQFF.

The CDR3 region is CAWSKKTGTGYGYTF. The CDR3 region has the DNA TGTGCCTGGAGCAAAAAAACCGGGACAGGGTACGGCTACACCTTC. The chain is built from TRBV30 and TRBJ1-2; 9 bases are a match to TRBD1. This CDR3 region has 15 residues. The germline gives CDR1 GTSNPN, CDR2 SVGIG (reference sequence). With V trimmed by 3 bases and J by 8 bases, 13 bases remained unmatched.

CDR3 coding DNA: TGCGCCAGCAGCGCGACAGGGTTTAATGAAAAACTGTTTTTT. Protein sequence: CASSATGFNEKLFF. The chain employs TRBV5-1 and TRBJ1-4; TRBD1 aligns across 7 bases. The J segment lost 4 bases and the V segment lost 4 bases, leaving 4 bases of the junction unmatched. CDR1 is SGHRS and CDR2 is YFSETQ in the germline V gene. This CDR3 is 14 amino acids long. Full variable domain (missing parts from reference TRBV5-1 and TRBJ1-4): KAGVTQTPRYLIKTRGQQVTLSCSPISGHRSVSWYQQTPGQGLQFLFEYFSETQRNKGNFPGRFSGRQFSNSRSEMNVSTLELGDSALYLCASSATGFNEKLFFGSGTQLSVL.

The J gene is TRBJ2-5, the V gene TRBV9; D is possibly TRBD2 (5 bases). This CDR3 spans 18 amino acids. The germline gives CDR1 SGDLS, CDR2 YYNGEE. V gave up 0 bases and J gave up 5 bases, with 23 bases separating them. For the CDR3, the DNA is TGTGCCAGCAGCGTAGCACCCTCCAGCGGCCAAGGAACGGAGACCCAGTACTTC. It yields the protein CASSVAPSSGQGTETQYF.

This clone was seen only once. Here the CDR3 DNA reads TGTGCCAGCTCACCACTTCCCAGCTCCTACAATGAGCAGTTCTTC. It specifies CASSPLPSSYNEQFF. The chain employs TRBV18 and TRBJ2-1; D is ambiguous. V was trimmed by 1 base and J by 0 bases, leaving 7 bases between them. There are 15 residues in the CDR3. CDR1 is KGHSH, CDR2 LQKENI, per germline.

The chain has TRBV21-1 and TRBJ1-1. TRBV21-1 is flagged as a pseudogene. The CDR3 contains 15 residues. The DNA of the CDR3 is TGTGCCAGCAGCAAAGCGCGAGAGGAAGTGACTGAAGCTTTCTTT. This sequence encodes CASSKAREEVTEAFF.

V is TRBV27 and J is TRBJ1-5; D is uncertain. The CDR3 spans 15 residues. Trimming stripped 5 bases from V and 0 bases from J, with 11 bases between. Germline values: CDR1 MNHEY, CDR2 SMNVEV (reference sequence). The CDR3 spells CASSVGLNSNQPQHF. The CDR3 DNA reads TGTGCCAGCAGTGTAGGACTGAATAGCAATCAGCCCCAGCATTTT.

The chain employs TRBV5-4 and TRBJ1-2; D gene ambiguous. Germline assignment: CDR1 SGHNT and CDR2 YYREEE (reference sequence). The CDR3 runs to 15 residues. Trimming removed 4 bases from V and 1 base from J, with 14 bases in between. The CDR3 bases are TGTGCCAGCAGCCCGTCGGCAGGTTTTAACTATGGCTACACCTTC. Encoded protein: CASSPSAGFNYGYTF.

This chain links TRBV2 with TRBJ1-2; D is unclear. This CDR3 is 12 amino acids long. Looked up from germline, CDR1 is SNHLY and CDR2 is FYNNEI. V lost 3 bases and J lost 8, with 10 bases in between. The CDR3 protein is CASSDLGQGYTF. In DNA, the CDR3 is TGTGCCAGCAGTGATCTTGGGCAGGGCTACACCTTC.

The chain links TRBV6-6 to TRBJ2-7, with 8 bases that match TRBD1. This CDR3 is 14 amino acids long. Per germline, CDR1 MNHNY and CDR2 SVGAGI (reference sequence). The J segment lost 5 bases and the V segment lost 6 bases, leaving 9 bases of the junction unmatched. The CDR3 DNA sequence: TGTGCCAGCAGGGGCAGGACAGGGCTCCACGAGCAGTACTTC. Residues: CASRGRTGLHEQYF.

This chain connects TRBV28 to TRBJ2-7; 7 bases align to TRBD1. Per germline, CDR1 MDHEN and CDR2 SYDVKM. J lost 3 bases, V lost 5 bases, and 10 bases had no gene match. This CDR3 has 15 amino acids. The CDR3 reads CASSTGQVNNYEQYF. The CDR3 DNA follows: TGTGCCAGCAGTACCGGACAGGTTAATAACTACGAGCAGTACTTC.

The chain employs TRBV5-1 and TRBJ1-4; 7 positions agree with TRBD1. V shed 3 bases and J 0 bases; nucleotides not matched to a gene: 5. CDR1 and CDR2 (germline): SGHRS, YFSETQ. The CDR3 has 16 amino acids. The CDR3 nucleotides are TGCGCCAGCAGCTCGGGAGGGGGCGCAACTAATGAAAAACTGTTTTTT. Translation: CASSSGGGATNEKLFF.

The CDR3 DNA reads as TGTGCCAGCAGAATCGACAGGGGCACAGATACGCAGTATTTT. Translated: CASRIDRGTDTQYF. This chain joins TRBV2 and TRBJ2-3; 7 bases agree with TRBD1. The V gene end was trimmed by 6 bases and the J gene end by 1 base; junction bases not matched to a gene: 4. This CDR3 region has 14 residues. Germline CDR1 SNHLY, CDR2 FYNNEI.

In this sample, this clone turned up once. The chain employs TRBV28 and TRBJ1-1; a weak D match, TRBD1 (5 bases). The CDR3 sequence is 16 residues long. The V gene lost 2 bases and the J gene lost 0 bases, with 13 bases spanning the gap. Germline V gene lookup returns CDR1 MDHEN and CDR2 SYDVKM. The CDR3 loop reads CASSLIARGLNTEAFF. The CDR3, as DNA: TGTGCCAGCAGTTTAATCGCTCGGGGGTTGAACACTGAAGCTTTCTTT.

The V gene is TRBV25-1, the J gene TRBJ1-2; perhaps TRBD1 as D (6 bases). This CDR3 region has 15 residues. The V gene's germline CDR1 is MGHDK and CDR2 SYGVNS. V lost 1 base, J lost 7 bases, and 16 bases lay in between. CDR3 region: CASSEFEQGNGGYTF. CDR3 coding DNA: TGTGCCAGCAGTGAATTCGAACAGGGAAATGGTGGCTACACCTTC.

This rearrangement joins TRBV5-1 to TRBJ2-7; 8 bases are shared with TRBD1. CDR3 size: 14 residues. Germline V gives CDR1 SGHRS, CDR2 YFSETQ. V lost 4 bases and J lost 0; bases outside the gene matches: 3. The CDR3 sequence: CASSRTGTSYEQYF. The CDR3 region has the DNA TGCGCCAGCAGCCGGACAGGGACCTCCTACGAGCAGTACTTC.

The genes are TRBV13 and TRBJ2-7; a weak D match, TRBD2 (6 bases). Per germline, CDR1 PRHDT and CDR2 FYEKMQ (reference sequence). The V and J ends lost 0 bases and 1 base respectively, with 7 bases between them. This CDR3 is built from 14 residues. CDR3: CASSLGGLSYEQYF. The CDR3 bases are TGTGCCAGCAGCTTAGGGGGACTTTCCTACGAGCAGTACTTC.

The chain employs TRBV4-2 and TRBJ1-1, with 7 bases aligning to TRBD1. This CDR3 spans 15 amino acids. Per the germline V gene, CDR1 is LGHNA and CDR2 is YNFKEQ. Trimming cost V 1 base and J 4 bases; bases outside gene matches: 6. This chain's CDR3 is CASSQAQGGPTEAFF. The CDR3 coding sequence is TGTGCCAGCAGCCAAGCCCAGGGGGGTCCCACTGAAGCTTTCTTT.